This is a list of T cell receptor beta chains from one sample in a study of T-cell memory formation after mild COVID-19. MiXCR, run by TCRdb on the 5' RACE reads, gives a single entry per CDR3 protein. The data contain 250,000 to 300,000 distinct CDR3 sequences, about 16% of them singletons. Sequences were obtained from PBMCs or a T cell subset sorted from them (not recorded which). The receptor set was obtained from a man aged 18 to 35 who had mild COVID-19 (a few samples of this study predate the infection). Cell type and time point are not known. Each CDR3 is given with its conserved first and last residue. The D gene is left open where the match is weak. Clone size, where shown, is once, few, many, or a class for clones that have expanded.

V,J,size,D,CDR3,DNA
TRBV6-4,TRBJ2-3,NA,NA,CATQAGTPEGLDTQYF,TGTGCCACTCAGGCGGGGACCCCGGAAGGTCTAGATACGCAGTATTTT
TRBV28,TRBJ2-6,NA,NA,CASSGGVTGANVLTF,TGTGCCAGCAGTGGAGGGGTAACCGGGGCCAACGTCCTGACTTTC
TRBV13,TRBJ1-2,NA,TRBD1,CASSLGPKGAYGYTF,TGTGCCAGCAGCTTAGGCCCAAAGGGGGCCTATGGCTACACCTTC
TRBV18,TRBJ2-4,few,TRBD2,CASSPRLAGALSKNIQYF,TGTGCCAGCTCACCAAGACTAGCGGGAGCCTTATCCAAAAACATTCAGTACTTC
TRBV7-9,TRBJ1-4,few,NA,CASSSTEAFEKLFF,TGTGCCAGCAGCTCGACAGAGGCTTTTGAAAAACTGTTTTTT
TRBV5-3,TRBJ1-1,NA,NA,CARSRDRGYTEAFF,TGTGCCAGAAGCCGAGACCGAGGGTACACTGAAGCTTTCTTT
TRBV7-7,TRBJ2-3,NA,TRBD1,CASSWDSGDTQYF,TGTGCCAGCAGTTGGGACAGTGGGGATACGCAGTATTTT
TRBV4-2,TRBJ2-5,few,TRBD2,CASSPLAGGEETQYF,TGTGCCAGCAGCCCTCTAGCGGGGGGAGAAGAGACCCAGTACTTC
TRBV7-6,TRBJ2-1,many,NA,CASSSPGSGSNEQFF,TGTGCCAGCAGCTCACCAGGGTCGGGGAGCAATGAGCAGTTCTTC
TRBV4-1,TRBJ2-2,few,NA,CASSRLTLPGELFF,TGCGCCAGCAGCCGTCTAACTCTTCCCGGGGAGCTGTTTTTT
TRBV16,TRBJ2-7,many,NA,CASSHRGSYEQYF,TGTGCCAGCAGCCATCGGGGATCCTACGAGCAGTACTTC
TRBV15,TRBJ1-6,many,NA,CATSRDLSPLHF,TGTGCCACCAGCAGAGATCTTTCACCCCTCCACTTT
TRBV7-2,TRBJ2-7,NA,NA,CASSPRGGSSYEQYF,TGTGCCAGCAGCCCTCGGGGCGGAAGCTCCTACGAGCAGTACTTC
TRBV20-1,TRBJ1-2,NA,NA,CSARPGHGYGYTF,TGCAGTGCTAGGCCGGGACACGGCTATGGCTACACCTTC
TRBV4-3,TRBJ1-2,once,TRBD1,CASSQGYRGGGGYTF,TGCGCCAGCAGCCAAGGATACAGGGGTGGCGGAGGCTACACCTTC
TRBV19,TRBJ1-6,few,NA,CASSIRDHHSPLHF,TGTGCCAGTAGTATAAGGGACCATCATTCACCCCTCCACTTT
TRBV6-6,TRBJ1-4,NA,TRBD1,CASSLLQGAGEKLFF,TGTGCCAGCAGTCTCCTACAGGGGGCAGGAGAAAAACTGTTTTTT
TRBV6-2/TRBV6-3,TRBJ1-4,few,NA,CASSYSTPRREKLFF,TGTGCCAGCAGTTACTCGACCCCGCGACGTGAAAAACTGTTTTTT
TRBV5-1,TRBJ2-2,NA,NA,CASSLVRQEVGTGELFF,TGCGCCAGCAGCTTGGTCAGACAGGAGGTCGGCACCGGGGAGCTGTTTTTT
TRBV20-1,TRBJ1-1,few,NA,CSAVEVRTEAFF,TGCAGTGCTGTCGAGGTGAGGACTGAAGCTTTCTTT
TRBV20-1,TRBJ2-5,NA,NA,CSARSQETQYF,TGCAGTGCTAGGAGCCAAGAGACCCAGTACTTC
TRBV3-1,TRBJ1-6,many,NA,CASSQDGSSYNSPLHF,TGTGCCAGCAGTCAAGACGGGAGCTCCTATAATTCACCCCTCCACTTT
TRBV28,TRBJ1-4,NA,NA,CATLNEKLFF,TGTGCCACCCTCAATGAAAAACTGTTTTTT
TRBV7-9,TRBJ2-5,NA,NA,CASSPIQETQYF,TGTGCCAGCAGCCCCATCCAAGAGACCCAGTACTTC
TRBV7-9,TRBJ2-5,few,TRBD2,CASSPRETSRETQYF,TGTGCCAGCAGCCCGCGGGAGACCTCCCGAGAGACCCAGTACTTC